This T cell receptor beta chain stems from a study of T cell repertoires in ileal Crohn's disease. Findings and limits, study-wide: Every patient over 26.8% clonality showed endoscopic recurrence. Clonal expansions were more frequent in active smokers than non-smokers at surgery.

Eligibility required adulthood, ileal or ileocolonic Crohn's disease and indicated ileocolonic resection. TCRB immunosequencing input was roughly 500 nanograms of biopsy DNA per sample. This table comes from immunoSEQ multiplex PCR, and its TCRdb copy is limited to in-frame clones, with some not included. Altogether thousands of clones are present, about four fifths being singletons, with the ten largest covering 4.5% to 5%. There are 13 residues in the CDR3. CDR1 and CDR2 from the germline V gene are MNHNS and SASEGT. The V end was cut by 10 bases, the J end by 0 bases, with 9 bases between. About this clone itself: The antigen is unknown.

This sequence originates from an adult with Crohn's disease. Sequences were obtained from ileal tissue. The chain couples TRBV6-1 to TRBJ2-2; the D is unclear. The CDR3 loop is CATYVPNTGELFF. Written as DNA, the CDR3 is TGTGCCACCTACGTCCCGAACACCGGGGAGCTGTTTTTT.